This T cell receptor (beta chain) was identified during a study of somatic mutations in cytotoxic T cells in rheumatoid arthritis. The wider study: Flow cytometry sorted some V beta antibody-stained T-cell populations to nearly 100% purity, V beta1+ cells among them being sequenced for TCRB.

Study-level findings and limits: TRBV07 appeared slightly underrepresented in the rheumatoid arthritis patients. That finding was not adjusted to account for multiple comparisons.

Positive selection using magnetic beads isolated the CD4+ and CD8+ cells (purity was checked by flow cytometry). Concerning this clone itself: Its antigen is currently unknown.

The CDR3 sequence is 14 residues long. V lost 4 bases, J lost 1 base, and 12 bases lay in between. Germline lookup yields CDR1 SGDLS and CDR2 YYNGEE. Produced via immunoSEQ multiplex PCR; TCRdb's table is partial and in-frame only. Here the sample spans tens of thousands of clones, 70% to 85% being singletons. Sequencing was done on a sample of CD8+ T cells sorted from blood. The chain has TRBV9 and TRBJ2-7; D remains ambiguous. This receptor was obtained from a man aged 35 to 55 in good health. The chain's CDR3 is CASSHADGSYEQYF. CDR3 bases: TGTGCCAGCAGCCACGCAGACGGATCCTACGAGCAGTACTTC.